Included here is one T cell receptor beta chain sequence, with context. Antigen unknown. The data derive from a study of T-cell memory formation after mild COVID-19. Study-level findings and limits: Second-wave clones reaching peak frequency on day 37 lacked confirmed SARS-CoV-2 specificity. Some responding clones appeared in pre-infection memory, suggesting cross-reactive memory joined. Researchers report contracting CD4+ clones mostly in CM and EM, with CD8+ clones in EMRA.

Germline V CDR1 and CDR2: SGHTA, FQGNSA. The CDR3 spans 14 residues. Trimming at V came to 4 bases and at J to 1 base, leaving 4 bases not matched to a gene. TCRdb re-derived calls from the 5' RACE reads in MiXCR, one entry per CDR3 protein. The sample yields 40,000 to 60,000 distinct CDR3 sequences, 5.5% to 7.5% seen once. The J gene is TRBJ2-7, the V gene TRBV7-2; 7 bases align to TRBD2. Material for sequencing was PBMCs or a T cell subset sorted from them (not recorded which). This receptor was taken from a man younger than 30 who had mild COVID-19 (a few samples of this study predate the infection). Cell type and time point are not known. CDR3 residues: CASSSSGASYEQYF. The CDR3 nucleotides are TGTGCCAGCAGCTCGAGCGGGGCTTCCTACGAGCAGTACTTC.